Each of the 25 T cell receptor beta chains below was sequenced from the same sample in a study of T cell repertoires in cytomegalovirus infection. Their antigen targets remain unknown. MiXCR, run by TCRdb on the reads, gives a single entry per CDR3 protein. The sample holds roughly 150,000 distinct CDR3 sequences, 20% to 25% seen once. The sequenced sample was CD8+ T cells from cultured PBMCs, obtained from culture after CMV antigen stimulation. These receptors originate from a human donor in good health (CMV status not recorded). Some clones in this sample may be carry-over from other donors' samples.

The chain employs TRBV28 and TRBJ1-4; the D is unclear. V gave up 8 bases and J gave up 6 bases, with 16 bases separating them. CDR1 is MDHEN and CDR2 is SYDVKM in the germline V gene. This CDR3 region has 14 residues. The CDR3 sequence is CASGVLQLDEKLFF. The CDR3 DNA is TGTGCCAGCGGGGTTCTGCAGCTTGATGAAAAACTGTTTTTT.

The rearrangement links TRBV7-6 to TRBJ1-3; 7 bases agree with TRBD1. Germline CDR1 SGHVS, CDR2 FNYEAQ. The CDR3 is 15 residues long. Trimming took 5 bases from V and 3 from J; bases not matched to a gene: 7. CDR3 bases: TGTGCCAGCAGCCTTGACAGGGACTTTGGAAACACCATATATTTT. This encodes CASSLDRDFGNTIYF.

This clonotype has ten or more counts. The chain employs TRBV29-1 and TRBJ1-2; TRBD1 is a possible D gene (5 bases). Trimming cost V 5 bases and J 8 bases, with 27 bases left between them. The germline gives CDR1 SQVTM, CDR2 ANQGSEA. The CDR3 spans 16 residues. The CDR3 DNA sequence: TGCAGCGTTCATACCCCGGGACGGTTAGGTCCGGGAGGCTACACCTTC. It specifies CSVHTPGRLGPGGYTF. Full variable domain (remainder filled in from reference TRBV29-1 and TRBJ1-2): SAVISQKPSRDICQRGTSLTIQCQVDSQVTMMFWYRQQPGQSLTLIATANQGSEATYESGFVIDKFPISRPNLTFSTLTVSNMSPEDSSIYLCSVHTPGRLGPGGYTFGSGTRLTVV.

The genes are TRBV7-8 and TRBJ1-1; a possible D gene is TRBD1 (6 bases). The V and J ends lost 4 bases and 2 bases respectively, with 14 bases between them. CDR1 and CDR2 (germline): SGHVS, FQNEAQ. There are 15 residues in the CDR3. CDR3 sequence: CASSYYRTANTEAFF. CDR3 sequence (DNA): TGTGCCAGCAGCTACTACCGGACAGCTAACACTGAAGCTTTCTTT.

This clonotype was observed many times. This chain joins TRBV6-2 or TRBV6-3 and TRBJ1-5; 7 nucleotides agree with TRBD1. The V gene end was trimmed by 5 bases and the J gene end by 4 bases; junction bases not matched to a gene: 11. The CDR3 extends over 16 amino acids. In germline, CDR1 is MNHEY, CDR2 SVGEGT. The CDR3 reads CASSEPRDSKNQPQHF. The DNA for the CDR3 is TGTGCCAGCAGTGAACCTCGGGACAGCAAGAATCAGCCCCAGCATTTT.

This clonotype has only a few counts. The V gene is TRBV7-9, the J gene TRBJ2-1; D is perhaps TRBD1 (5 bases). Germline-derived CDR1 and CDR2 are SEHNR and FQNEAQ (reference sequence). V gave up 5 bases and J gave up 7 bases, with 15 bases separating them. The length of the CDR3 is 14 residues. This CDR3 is CASSQGLSANEQFF. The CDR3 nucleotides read TGTGCCAGCAGCCAGGGCCTCTCGGCGAATGAGCAGTTCTTC. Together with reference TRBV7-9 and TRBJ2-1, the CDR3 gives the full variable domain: DTGVSQNPRHKITKRGQNVTFRCDPISEHNRLYWYRQTLGQGPEFLTYFQNEAQLEKSRLLSDRFSAERPKGSFSTLEIQRTEQGDSAMYLCASSQGLSANEQFFGPGTRLTVL.

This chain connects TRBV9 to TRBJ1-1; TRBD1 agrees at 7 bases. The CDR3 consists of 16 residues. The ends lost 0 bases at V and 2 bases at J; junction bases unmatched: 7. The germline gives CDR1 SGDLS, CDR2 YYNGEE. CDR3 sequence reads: CASSVEQGQENTEAFF. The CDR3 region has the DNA TGTGCCAGCAGCGTAGAGCAAGGACAGGAAAACACTGAAGCTTTCTTT. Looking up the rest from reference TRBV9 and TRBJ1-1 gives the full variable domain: DSGVTQTPKHLITATGQRVTLRCSPRSGDLSVYWYQQSLDQGLQFLIQYYNGEERAKGNILERFSAQQFPDLHSELNLSSLELGDSALYFCASSVEQGQENTEAFFGQGTRLTVV.

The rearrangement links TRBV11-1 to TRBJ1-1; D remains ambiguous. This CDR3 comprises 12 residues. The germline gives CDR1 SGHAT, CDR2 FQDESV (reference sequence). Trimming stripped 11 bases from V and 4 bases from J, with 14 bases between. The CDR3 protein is CAGAGRVTEAFF. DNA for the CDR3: TGTGCCGGTGCGGGTCGAGTCACTGAAGCTTTCTTT. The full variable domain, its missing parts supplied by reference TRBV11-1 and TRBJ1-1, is EAEVAQSPRYKITEKSQAVAFWCDPISGHATLYWYRQILGQGPELLVQFQDESVVDDSQLPKDRFSAERLKGVDSTLKIQPAELGDSAMYLCAGAGRVTEAFFGQGTRLTVV.

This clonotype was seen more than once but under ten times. CDR3 coding DNA: TGTGCCAGCAGCTTCCGGGACAGCTTTTACAATGAGCAGTTCTTC. Amino acid sequence: CASSFRDSFYNEQFF. The chain employs TRBV5-6 and TRBJ2-1; TRBD1 aligns across 7 bases. The CDR3 is 15 amino acids. Germline loops: CDR1 SGHDT, CDR2 YYEEEE. The ends lost 2 bases at V and 4 bases at J; junction bases unmatched: 6.

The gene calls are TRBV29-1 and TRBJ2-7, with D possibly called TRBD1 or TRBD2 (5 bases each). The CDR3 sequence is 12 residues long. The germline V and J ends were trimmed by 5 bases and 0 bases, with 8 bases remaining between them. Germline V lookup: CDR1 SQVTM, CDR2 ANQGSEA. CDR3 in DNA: TGCAGCGTTACCGGGGCCTCCTACGAGCAGTACTTC. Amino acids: CSVTGASYEQYF.

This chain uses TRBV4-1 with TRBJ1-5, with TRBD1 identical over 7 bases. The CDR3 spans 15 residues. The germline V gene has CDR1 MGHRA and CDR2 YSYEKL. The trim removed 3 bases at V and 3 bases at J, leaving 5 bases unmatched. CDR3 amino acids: CASSQEQGFNQPQHF. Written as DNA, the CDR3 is TGCGCCAGCAGCCAGGAACAGGGGTTCAATCAGCCCCAGCATTTT.

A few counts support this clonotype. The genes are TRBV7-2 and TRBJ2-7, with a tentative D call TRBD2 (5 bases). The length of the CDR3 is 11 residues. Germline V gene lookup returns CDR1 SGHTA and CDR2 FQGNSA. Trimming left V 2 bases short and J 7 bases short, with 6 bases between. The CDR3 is CASSLTGEQYF. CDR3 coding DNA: TGTGCCAGCAGCTTAACGGGAGAGCAGTACTTC.

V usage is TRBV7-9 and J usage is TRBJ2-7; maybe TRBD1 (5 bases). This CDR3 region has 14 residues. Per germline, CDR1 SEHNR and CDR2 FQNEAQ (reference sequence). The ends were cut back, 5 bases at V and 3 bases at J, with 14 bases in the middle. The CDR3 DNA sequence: TGTGCCAGCAGCCCACGAGGTAGGGGCTACGAGCAGTACTTC. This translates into CASSPRGRGYEQYF.

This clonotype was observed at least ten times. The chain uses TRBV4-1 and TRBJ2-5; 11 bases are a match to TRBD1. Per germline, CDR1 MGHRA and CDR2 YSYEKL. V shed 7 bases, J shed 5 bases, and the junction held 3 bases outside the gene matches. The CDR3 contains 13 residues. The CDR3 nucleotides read TGCGCCAGCACCGGGACAGGGGGGGAGACCCAGTACTTC. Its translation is CASTGTGGETQYF.

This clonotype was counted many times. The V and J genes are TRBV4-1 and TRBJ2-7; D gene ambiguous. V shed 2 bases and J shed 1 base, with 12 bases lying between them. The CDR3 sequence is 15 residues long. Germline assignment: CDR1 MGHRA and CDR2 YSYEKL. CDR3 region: CASSQLADGSYEQYF. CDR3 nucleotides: TGCGCCAGCAGCCAACTCGCCGACGGTTCCTACGAGCAGTACTTC.

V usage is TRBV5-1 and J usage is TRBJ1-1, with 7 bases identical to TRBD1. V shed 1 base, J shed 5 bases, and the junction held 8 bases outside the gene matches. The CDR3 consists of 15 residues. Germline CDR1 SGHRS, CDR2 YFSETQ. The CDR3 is CASSLLTGEGTEAFF. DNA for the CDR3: TGCGCCAGCAGCTTGCTCACAGGGGAGGGAACTGAAGCTTTCTTT.

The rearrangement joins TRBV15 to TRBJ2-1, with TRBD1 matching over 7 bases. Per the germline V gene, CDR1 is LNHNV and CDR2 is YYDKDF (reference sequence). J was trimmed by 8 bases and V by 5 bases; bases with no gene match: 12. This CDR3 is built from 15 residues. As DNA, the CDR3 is TGTGCCACCAGCCCCCGCCAGGACAGGTTCGATGAGCAGTTCTTC. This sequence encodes CATSPRQDRFDEQFF. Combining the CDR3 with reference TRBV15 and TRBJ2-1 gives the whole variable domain DAMVIQNPRYQVTQFGKPVTLSCSQTLNHNVMYWYQQKSSQAPKLLFHYYDKDFNNEADTPDNFQSRRPNTSFCFLDIRSPGLGDTAMYLCATSPRQDRFDEQFFGPGTRLTVL.

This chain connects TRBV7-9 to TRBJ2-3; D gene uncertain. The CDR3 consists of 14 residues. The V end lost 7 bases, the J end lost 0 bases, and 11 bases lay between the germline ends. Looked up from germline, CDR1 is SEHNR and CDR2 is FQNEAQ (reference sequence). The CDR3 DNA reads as TGTGCCAGCACCCCGACCGGGAGCACAGATACGCAGTATTTT. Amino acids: CASTPTGSTDTQYF.

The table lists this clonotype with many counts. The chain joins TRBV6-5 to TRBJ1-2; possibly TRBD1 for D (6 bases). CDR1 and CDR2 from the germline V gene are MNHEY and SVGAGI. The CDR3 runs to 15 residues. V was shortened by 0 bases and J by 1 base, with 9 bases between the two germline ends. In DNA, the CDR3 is TGTGCCAGCAGTTACTCGAGGACAGATAACTATGGCTACACCTTC. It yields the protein CASSYSRTDNYGYTF.

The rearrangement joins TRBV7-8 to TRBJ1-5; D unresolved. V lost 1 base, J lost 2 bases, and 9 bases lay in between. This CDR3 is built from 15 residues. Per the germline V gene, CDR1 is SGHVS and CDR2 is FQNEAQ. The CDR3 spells CASSLEGFGNQPQHF. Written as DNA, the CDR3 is TGTGCCAGCAGCTTAGAAGGGTTTGGCAATCAGCCCCAGCATTTT.

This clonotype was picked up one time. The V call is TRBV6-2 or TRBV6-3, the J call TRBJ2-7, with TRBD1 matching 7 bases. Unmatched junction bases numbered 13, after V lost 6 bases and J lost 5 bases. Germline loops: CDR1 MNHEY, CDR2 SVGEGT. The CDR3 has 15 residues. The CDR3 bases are TGTGCCAGCAGCCCCGTAGGACAGGAATGGAACGAGCAGTACTTC. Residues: CASSPVGQEWNEQYF.

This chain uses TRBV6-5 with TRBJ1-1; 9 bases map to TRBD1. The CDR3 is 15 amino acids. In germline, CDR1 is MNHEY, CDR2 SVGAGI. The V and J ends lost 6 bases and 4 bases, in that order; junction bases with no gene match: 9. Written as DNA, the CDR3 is TGTGCCAGCAGCACCTATGACAGGGGGTCCACTGAAGCTTTCTTT. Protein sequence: CASSTYDRGSTEAFF.

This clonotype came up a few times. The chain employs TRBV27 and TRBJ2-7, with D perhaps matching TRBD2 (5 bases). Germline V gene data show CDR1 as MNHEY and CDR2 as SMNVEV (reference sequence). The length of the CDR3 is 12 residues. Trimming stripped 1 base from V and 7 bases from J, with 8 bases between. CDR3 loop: CASSLWRREQYF. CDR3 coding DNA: TGTGCCAGCAGTTTATGGAGGAGGGAGCAGTACTTC.

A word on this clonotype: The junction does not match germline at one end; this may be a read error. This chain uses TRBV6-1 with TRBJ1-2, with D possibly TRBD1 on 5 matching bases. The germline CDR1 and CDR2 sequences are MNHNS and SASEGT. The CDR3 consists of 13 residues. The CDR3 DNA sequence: TGTGCCAGCAGTGAATGGGAGGGGCCGTTCAGTATTTTC. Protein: CASSEWEGPFSIF.

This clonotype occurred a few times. In nucleotides, the CDR3 is TGTGCCAGCAGCTCCCCCGCTAGCGGGGGGGCCACAGATACGCAGTATTTT. Residues: CASSSPASGGATDTQYF. The chain couples TRBV7-2 to TRBJ2-3, with 12 bases identical to TRBD2. The CDR3 loop spans 17 amino acids. The germline gives CDR1 SGHTA, CDR2 FQGNSA. V shed 4 bases and J 2 bases; nucleotides not matched to a gene: 7.